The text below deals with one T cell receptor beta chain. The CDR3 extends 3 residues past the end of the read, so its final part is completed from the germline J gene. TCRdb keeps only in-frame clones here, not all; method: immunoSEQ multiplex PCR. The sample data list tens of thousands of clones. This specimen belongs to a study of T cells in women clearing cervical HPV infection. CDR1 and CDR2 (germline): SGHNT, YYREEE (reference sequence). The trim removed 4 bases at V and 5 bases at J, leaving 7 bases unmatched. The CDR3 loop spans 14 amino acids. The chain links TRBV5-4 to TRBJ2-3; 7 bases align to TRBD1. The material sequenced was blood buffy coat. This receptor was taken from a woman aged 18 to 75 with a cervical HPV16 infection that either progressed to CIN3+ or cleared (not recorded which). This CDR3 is CASSGGQLVDTQYF. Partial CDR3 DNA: TGTGCCAGCAGCGGGGGACAGTTGGTAGATACG.